This T cell receptor (beta chain) was sequenced during a study of identical twins. V lost 5 bases, J lost 1 base, and 6 bases stayed unmatched. From germline, CDR1 is SGHRS and CDR2 YFSETQ. The CDR3 is made up of 15 amino acids. Template switching, a step in the protocol, added a universal primer site, and cDNA carried unique molecular identifiers. TCRdb analysed the 5' RACE reads with MiXCR anew, one entry per CDR3 protein. The profile shows approximately 500,000 distinct CDR3 sequences, roughly 26% of them singletons. These data were also filed under a second study, of T cells expressing NK-cell markers. As that study records: Among eight sequenced donors, seven carried HCMV seropositivity while one was seronegative.

Sequencing input: CD4+ T cells sorted from blood. This sequence joins TRBV5-1 and TRBJ2-3; 8 nucleotides align to TRBD1. This clonotype was obtained from a young woman in good health. CDR3 coding DNA: TGCGCCAGCAGTGACCAGGGGGCACGCACAGATACGCAGTATTTT. Amino acids: CASSDQGARTDTQYF.